This T cell receptor (beta chain) was sequenced for a study of T cells in Graves' hyperthyroidism and ophthalmopathy. Whole-study findings and limits: Ophthalmopathy stood apart from stable hyperthyroidism in a 13 V-J model.

The CDR3 regions of TCR beta were amplified from RNA transcripts. A first-round RT-PCR of the TCR CDR3 used the HTBI primer set. TCRdb analysed the multiplex PCR reads with MiXCR anew, one entry per CDR3 protein. The profile shows approximately 690,000 distinct CDR3 sequences, around 13% of them singletons. For this clonotype: Its antigen remains unknown.

The ends lost 5 bases at V and 4 bases at J; junction bases unmatched: 4. The V gene's germline CDR1 is SGHTA and CDR2 FQGTGA. The CDR3 totals 14 residues. The rearrangement links TRBV7-3 to TRBJ2-1, with 8 bases matching TRBD2. Input material: blood. This receptor was identified in a woman aged 45-59 years with Graves' ophthalmopathy. The CDR3 DNA follows: TGTGCCAGCAGCGCCTCGGGAGGGTACAATGAGCAGTTCTTC. This translates into CASSASGGYNEQFF.